This T cell receptor beta chain was sequenced during a study of Graves' ophthalmopathy and Graves' hyperthyroidism. Disease in donors with ophthalmopathy had moderate-to-severe activity, CAS ≥3, NOSPECS ≥4 and under 3 months' duration. Pregnant or lactating patients and those with other autoimmune diseases or uncontrolled infections were excluded. For repertoire sequencing, the TCR beta CDR3 regions were amplified from RNA transcripts. In the first round, RT-PCR was carried out with HTBI primers, and a multiplex PCR formed the second round. A single record per CDR3 protein comes from TCRdb applying MiXCR to the multiplex PCR reads. The table has 230,000 or so distinct CDR3 sequences, around 50% seen once. Germline CDR1 SGHTA, CDR2 FQGNSA. The length of the CDR3 is 16 residues. Trimming took 6 bases from V and 4 from J; bases not matched to a gene: 14.

This clonotype was sampled from an adult man with Graves' ophthalmopathy. The material sequenced was peripheral blood. The chain uses TRBV7-2 and TRBJ1-2, with 7 bases identical to TRBD1. CDR3 nucleotide sequence: TGTGCCAGCAGTGAATCCTCACAGGGGAGTTCCTATGGCTACACCTTC. It yields the protein CASSESSQGSSYGYTF.